This T cell receptor beta chain was profiled in a study of OX40 agonist ivuxolimab in advanced cancers. The method was immunoSEQ multiplex PCR; TCRdb's version includes in-frame clones alone and lacks a portion of them. Seen here are 80,000 to 100,000 clones, about 90% observed once, and the top ten hold roughly 5.5%. This clone has only a few counts. This CDR3 spans 14 amino acids. In germline, CDR1 is SGHRS, CDR2 YFSETQ. V shed 9 bases and J 0 bases; nucleotides not matched to a gene: 8. Source: CD4+ or CD8+ T cells sorted from blood, taken in a trial of the OX40 agonist ivuxolimab. This chain links TRBV5-1 with TRBJ2-7; 8 nucleotides match TRBD2. The sequence came from an adult with an advanced solid tumor such as melanoma, head and neck, liver or kidney cancer. The CDR3, as DNA: TGCGCCACCCGGGGGGGGCCAAACTCCTACGAGCAGTACTTC. Encoded protein: CATRGGPNSYEQYF.